The entry below gives a single TCR beta chain sequence along with its context. What it recognizes is unknown. The data originate from a study of naive and memory T cell subsets. General study results and limits: Over 95% of naive TCR sequences appeared only once after error correction, unlike memory subsets. In CD4 and CD8 cells, diversity dropped from naive through EMRA.

An equimolar mix of two oligonucleotides served as the beta constant-region primer for TRBC1 and TRBC2. Ligated cDNA was amplified by four rounds of PCR with nested alpha and beta constant-region primers and SP2. Ligation attached a single-stranded oligonucleotide with a 12-nucleotide UMI and the SP2 primer to the cDNA 3' end. TCRdb re-derived calls from the UMI-ligation and nested PCR reads in MiXCR, one entry per CDR3 protein. The sample has some 31,000 distinct CDR3 sequences; around 18% are singletons. Trimming shortened V by 5 bases and J by 3 bases, and 13 bases separated the two germline ends. The germline gives CDR1 DFQATT, CDR2 SNEGSKA (reference sequence). CDR3 length: 13 amino acids.

The sample consisted of effector memory CD4+ T cells from blood. The subset: effector memory, CD45RA- CD27-. V gene TRBV20-1 combines with J gene TRBJ1-2; weak D call: TRBD1 (5 bases). This TCR derives from a human donor in good health. The CDR3 DNA reads as TGCAGTGCTGGGGCGGGACGAGACTATGGCTACACCTTC. It codes for CSAGAGRDYGYTF.